This T cell receptor beta chain was identified during a study of T cells after posttransplantation cyclophosphamide. In germline, CDR1 is SEHNR, CDR2 FQNEAQ (reference sequence). CDR3 size: 15 residues. V was clipped by 5 bases and J by 4 bases, with 12 bases between them. Study findings and constraints: Recipient CMV seropositivity and CMV reactivation strongly tracked TRB clonality. Later blood repertoires were often dominated by clones from the donor CD8+ memory compartment. TRB overlap between skin or GI tissue T cells and blood was limited.

Comments on this clone: The antigen remains unidentified.

Using immunoSEQ multiplex PCR, the repertoire was profiled, and TCRdb retains in-frame clones only, with some absent. The sample lists tens of thousands of clones; around 84% were seen once. What was sequenced was PBMCs. The source is a man aged 25 to 40 with a blood cancer, CMV-positive, and with a related stem cell donor. The chain has TRBV7-9 and TRBJ2-6; D gene ambiguous. The CDR3 DNA reads TGTGCCAGCAGCCTGAGGAACCCCGGGGCCAACGTCCTGACTTTC. It specifies CASSLRNPGANVLTF. The variable domain in full, completed from reference TRBV7-9 and TRBJ2-6, reads DTGVSQNPRHKITKRGQNVTFRCDPISEHNRLYWYRQTLGQGPEFLTYFQNEAQLEKSRLLSDRFSAERPKGSFSTLEIQRTEQGDSAMYLCASSLRNPGANVLTFGAGSRLTVL.